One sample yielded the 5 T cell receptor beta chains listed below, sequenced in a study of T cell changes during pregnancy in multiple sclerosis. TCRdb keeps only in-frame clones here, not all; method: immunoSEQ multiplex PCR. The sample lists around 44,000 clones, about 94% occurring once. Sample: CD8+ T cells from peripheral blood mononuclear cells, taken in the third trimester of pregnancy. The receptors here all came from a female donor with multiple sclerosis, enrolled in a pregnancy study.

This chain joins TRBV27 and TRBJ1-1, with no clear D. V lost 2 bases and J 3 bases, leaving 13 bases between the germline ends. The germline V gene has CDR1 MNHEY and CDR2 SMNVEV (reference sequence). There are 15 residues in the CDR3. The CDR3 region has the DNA TGTGCCAGCAGTTTAGGAGGGATGGGGTACACTGAAGCTTTCTTT. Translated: CASSLGGMGYTEAFF.

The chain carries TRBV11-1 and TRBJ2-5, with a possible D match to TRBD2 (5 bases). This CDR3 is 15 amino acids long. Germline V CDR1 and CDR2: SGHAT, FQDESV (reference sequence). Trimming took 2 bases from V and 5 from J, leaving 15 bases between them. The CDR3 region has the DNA TGTGCCAGCAGCTTAATCCAGCGGACCCACGAGACCCAGTACTTC. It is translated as CASSLIQRTHETQYF.

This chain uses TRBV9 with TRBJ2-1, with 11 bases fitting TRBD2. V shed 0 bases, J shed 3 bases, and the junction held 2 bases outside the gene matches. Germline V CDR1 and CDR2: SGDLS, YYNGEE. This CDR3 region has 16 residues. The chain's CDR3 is CASSVEGLAVYNEQFF. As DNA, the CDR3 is TGTGCCAGCAGCGTAGAGGGACTAGCGGTCTACAATGAGCAGTTCTTC.

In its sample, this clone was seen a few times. The CDR3 here is CASPPFSEMDEAFF. The CDR3 bases are TGTGCCAGCCCACCCTTTTCGGAGATGGATGAAGCTTTCTTT. The chain combines TRBV13 with TRBJ1-1, with unresolved D. The ends were cut back, 8 bases at V and 7 bases at J, with 20 bases in the middle. The CDR3 length is 14 residues. Germline-derived CDR1 and CDR2 are PRHDT and FYEKMQ (reference sequence).

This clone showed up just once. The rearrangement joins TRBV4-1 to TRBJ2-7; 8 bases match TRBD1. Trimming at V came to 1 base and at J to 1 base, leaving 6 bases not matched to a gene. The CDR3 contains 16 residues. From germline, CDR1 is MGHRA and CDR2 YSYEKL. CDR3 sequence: CASSQVPGTGSYEQYF. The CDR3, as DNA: TGCGCCAGCAGCCAAGTACCCGGGACAGGATCCTACGAGCAGTACTTC.